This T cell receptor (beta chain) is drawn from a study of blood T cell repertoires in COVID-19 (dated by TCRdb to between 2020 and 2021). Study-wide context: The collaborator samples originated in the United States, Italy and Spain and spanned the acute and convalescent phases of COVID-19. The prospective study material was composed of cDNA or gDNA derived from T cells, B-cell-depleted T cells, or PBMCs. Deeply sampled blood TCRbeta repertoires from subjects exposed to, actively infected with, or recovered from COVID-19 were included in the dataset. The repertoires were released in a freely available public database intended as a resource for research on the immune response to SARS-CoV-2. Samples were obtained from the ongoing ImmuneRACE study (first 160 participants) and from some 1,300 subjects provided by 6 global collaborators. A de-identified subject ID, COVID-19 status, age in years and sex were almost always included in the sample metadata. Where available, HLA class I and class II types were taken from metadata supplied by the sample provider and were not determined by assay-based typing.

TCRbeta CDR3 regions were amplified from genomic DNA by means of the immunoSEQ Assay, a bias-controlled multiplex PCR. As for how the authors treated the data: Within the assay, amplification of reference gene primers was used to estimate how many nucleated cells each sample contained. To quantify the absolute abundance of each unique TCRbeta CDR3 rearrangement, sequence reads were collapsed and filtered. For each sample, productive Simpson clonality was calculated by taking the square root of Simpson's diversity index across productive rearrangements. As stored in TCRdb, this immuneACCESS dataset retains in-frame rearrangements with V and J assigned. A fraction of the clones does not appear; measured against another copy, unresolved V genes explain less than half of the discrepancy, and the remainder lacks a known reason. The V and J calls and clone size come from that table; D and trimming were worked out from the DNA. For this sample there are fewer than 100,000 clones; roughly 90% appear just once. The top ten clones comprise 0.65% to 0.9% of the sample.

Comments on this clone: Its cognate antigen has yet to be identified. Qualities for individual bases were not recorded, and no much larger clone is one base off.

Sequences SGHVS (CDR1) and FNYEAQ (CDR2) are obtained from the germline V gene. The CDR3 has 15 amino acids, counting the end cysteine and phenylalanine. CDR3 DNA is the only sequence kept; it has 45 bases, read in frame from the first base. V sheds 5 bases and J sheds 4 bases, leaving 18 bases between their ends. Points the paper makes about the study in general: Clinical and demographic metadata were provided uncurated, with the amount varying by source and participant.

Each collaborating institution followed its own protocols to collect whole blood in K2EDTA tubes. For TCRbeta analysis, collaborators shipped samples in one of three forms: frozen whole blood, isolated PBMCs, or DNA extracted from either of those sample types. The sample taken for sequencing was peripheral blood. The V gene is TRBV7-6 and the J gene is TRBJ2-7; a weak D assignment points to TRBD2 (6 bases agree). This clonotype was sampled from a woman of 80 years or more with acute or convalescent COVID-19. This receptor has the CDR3 CASSPLASGNYEQYF. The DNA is TGTGCCAGCAGCCCCCTAGCGTCCGGGAATTACGAGCAGTACTTC.